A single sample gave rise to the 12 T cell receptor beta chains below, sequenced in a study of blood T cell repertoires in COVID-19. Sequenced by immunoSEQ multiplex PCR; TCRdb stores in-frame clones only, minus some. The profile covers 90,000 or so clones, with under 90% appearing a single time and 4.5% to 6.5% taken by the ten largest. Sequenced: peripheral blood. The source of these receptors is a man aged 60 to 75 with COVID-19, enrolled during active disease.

The CDR3 nucleotides read TGTGCCAGCAGCCCTACTAGCGGGAGGACGAACACCGGGGAGCTGTTTTTT. Protein product: CASSPTSGRTNTGELFF. This rearrangement joins TRBV11-3 to TRBJ2-2, with 12 bases that match TRBD2. The CDR3 contains 17 residues. Trimming took 5 bases from V and 0 from J; bases not matched to a gene: 4. The germline V gene encodes CDR1 SGHNT and CDR2 YENEEA.

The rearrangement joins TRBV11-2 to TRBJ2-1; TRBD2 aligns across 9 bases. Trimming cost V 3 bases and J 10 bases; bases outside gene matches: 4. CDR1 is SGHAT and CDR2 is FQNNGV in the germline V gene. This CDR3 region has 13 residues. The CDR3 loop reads CASSLGLAWEQFF. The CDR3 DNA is TGTGCCAGCAGCTTGGGACTAGCATGGGAGCAGTTCTTC.

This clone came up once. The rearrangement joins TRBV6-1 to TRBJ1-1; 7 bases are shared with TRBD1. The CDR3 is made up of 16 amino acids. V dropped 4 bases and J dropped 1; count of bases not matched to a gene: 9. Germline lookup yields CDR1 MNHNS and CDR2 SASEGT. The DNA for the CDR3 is TGTGCCAGCAGTGGTGATACCGGGACAGAGAACACTGAAGCTTTCTTT. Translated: CASSGDTGTENTEAFF.

The chain's CDR3 is CASSLARADTQYF. CDR3 nucleotides: TGTGCCAGCAGCTTGGCCCGGGCAGATACGCAGTATTTT. The chain combines TRBV7-2 with TRBJ2-3; D gene ambiguous. Germline V CDR1 and CDR2: SGHTA, FQGNSA. Trimming left V 3 bases short and J 4 bases short, with 8 bases between. This CDR3 spans 13 amino acids.

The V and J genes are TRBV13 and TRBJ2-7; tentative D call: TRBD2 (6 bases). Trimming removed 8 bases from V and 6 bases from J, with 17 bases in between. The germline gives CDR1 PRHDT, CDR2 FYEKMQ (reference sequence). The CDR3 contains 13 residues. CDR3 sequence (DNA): TGTGCCAGCGGGACTTACGGGGTTGTCGAGCAGTACTTC. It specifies CASGTYGVVEQYF.

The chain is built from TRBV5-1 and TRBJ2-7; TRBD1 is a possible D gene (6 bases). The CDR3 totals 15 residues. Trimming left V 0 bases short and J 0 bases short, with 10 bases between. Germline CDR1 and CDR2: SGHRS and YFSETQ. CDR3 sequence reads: CASSLAGQISYEQYF. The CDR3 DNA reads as TGCGCCAGCAGCTTGGCTGGACAGATCTCCTACGAGCAGTACTTC.

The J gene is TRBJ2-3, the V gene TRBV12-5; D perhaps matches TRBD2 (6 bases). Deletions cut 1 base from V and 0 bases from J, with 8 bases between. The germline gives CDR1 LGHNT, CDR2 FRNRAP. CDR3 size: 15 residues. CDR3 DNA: TGTGCTAGTGGTTTGGCCGGGACTAGCACAGATACGCAGTATTTT. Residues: CASGLAGTSTDTQYF.

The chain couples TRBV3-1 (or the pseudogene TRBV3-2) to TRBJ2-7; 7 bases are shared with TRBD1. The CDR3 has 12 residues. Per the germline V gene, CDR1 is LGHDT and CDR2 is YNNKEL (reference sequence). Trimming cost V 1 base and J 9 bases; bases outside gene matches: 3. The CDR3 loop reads CASSQGTGVQYF. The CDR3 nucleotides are TGTGCCAGCAGCCAAGGAACAGGGGTGCAGTACTTC.

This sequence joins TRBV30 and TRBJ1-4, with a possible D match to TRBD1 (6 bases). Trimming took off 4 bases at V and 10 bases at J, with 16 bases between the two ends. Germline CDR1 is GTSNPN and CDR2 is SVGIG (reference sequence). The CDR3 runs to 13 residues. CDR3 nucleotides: TGTGCCTGGACCCAAAACAGGGTAGGAAAACTGTTTTTT. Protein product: CAWTQNRVGKLFF.

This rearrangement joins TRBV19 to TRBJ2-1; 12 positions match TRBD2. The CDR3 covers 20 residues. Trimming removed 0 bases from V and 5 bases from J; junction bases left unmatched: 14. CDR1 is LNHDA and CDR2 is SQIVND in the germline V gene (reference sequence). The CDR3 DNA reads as TGTGCCAGTAGTATAGATCGGCTAGCGGGAGGGCCTGCAATGGACAATGAGCAGTTCTTC. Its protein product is CASSIDRLAGGPAMDNEQFF.

CDR3 nucleotide sequence: TGTGCCACCGGCGGAGGGTTTGGAGCACGCACAGATACGCAGTATTTT. Translation gives CATGGGFGARTDTQYF. The V and J genes are TRBV21-1 and TRBJ2-3; the table names TRBD2, a call not compared with the DNA. TRBV21-1 is recorded as a pseudogene. CDR3 size: 16 residues.

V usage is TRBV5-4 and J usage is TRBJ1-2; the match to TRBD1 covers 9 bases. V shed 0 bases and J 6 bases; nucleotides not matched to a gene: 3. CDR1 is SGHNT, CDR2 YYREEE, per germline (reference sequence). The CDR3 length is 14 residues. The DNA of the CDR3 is TGTGCCAGCAGCTTGGGTTGGACAGGGGATGGCTACACCTTC. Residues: CASSLGWTGDGYTF.